These 9 T cell receptor beta chains were sequenced from one sample in a study of blood T cell repertoires in COVID-19. Clones were read by immunoSEQ multiplex PCR, and TCRdb kept only the in-frame ones, dropping some. The table records 250,000 to 350,000 clones, approximately 85% of them present only once. The source material was PBMCs or T cells enriched from blood (not recorded which). The receptors originated from a woman between 25 and 40 years old who had recovered from COVID-19.

The rearrangement uses TRBV19 and TRBJ2-1; a weak D match, TRBD2 (6 bases). CDR1 and CDR2 (germline): LNHDA, SQIVND (reference sequence). V lost 6 bases and J 8 bases, leaving 11 bases between the germline ends. The length of the CDR3 is 12 residues. The CDR3 protein is CASRSGGDEQFF. CDR3 nucleotides: TGTGCCAGTAGGTCTGGCGGGGATGAGCAGTTCTTC. Full variable domain (outside the CDR3, taken from reference TRBV19 and TRBJ2-1): DGGITQSPKYLFRKEGQNVTLSCEQNLNHDAMYWYRQDPGQGLRLIYYSQIVNDFQKGDIAEGYSVSREKKESFPLTVTSAQKNPTAFYLCASRSGGDEQFFGPGTRLTVL.

The chain recombines TRBV10-3 with TRBJ2-7, with 12 bases fitting TRBD2. The CDR3 has 14 amino acids. CDR1 is ENHRY and CDR2 is SYGVKD in the germline V gene. V trimming: 6 bases; J trimming: 5 bases; junction bases outside the gene matches: 5. The CDR3 spells CAISATSGGDEQYF. In DNA, the CDR3 is TGTGCCATCAGCGCGACTAGCGGGGGCGACGAGCAGTACTTC.

The chain is built from TRBV15 and TRBJ1-3, with D possibly TRBD1 on 5 matching bases. CDR3 size: 14 residues. V was shortened by 3 bases and J by 8 bases, with 14 bases between the two germline ends. Germline V gene sequence: CDR1 LNHNV, CDR2 YYDKDF (reference sequence). The CDR3 loop is CATSRDGAADTIYF. The CDR3 coding sequence is TGTGCCACCAGCAGGGATGGGGCGGCGGACACCATATATTTT.

This clone was seen ten or more times. The chain links TRBV12-5 to TRBJ1-1, with D tentatively TRBD1 (5 bases). V lost 5 bases to trimming and J lost 0 bases, with 13 bases between them. This CDR3 region has 15 residues. The germline V gene encodes CDR1 LGHNT and CDR2 FRNRAP. The CDR3 DNA reads as TGTGCTAGTGGTCAAAGCGGGGGAGTGAACACTGAAGCTTTCTTT. This gives the protein CASGQSGGVNTEAFF.

The J gene is TRBJ2-1, the V gene TRBV27, with 7 bases that match TRBD1. The CDR3 has 16 residues. Trimming at V came to 0 bases and at J to 3 bases, leaving 5 bases not matched to a gene. Per germline, CDR1 MNHEY and CDR2 SMNVEV (reference sequence). DNA of the CDR3: TGTGCCAGCAGTTTATCGTCAGGGGGAATCTACAATGAGCAGTTCTTC. Its translation is CASSLSSGGIYNEQFF.

This clone turned up a few times. V and J are TRBV5-6 and TRBJ2-7; possibly TRBD2 for D (6 bases). CDR1 is SGHDT and CDR2 is YYEEEE in the germline V gene. V lost 4 bases and J 2 bases, leaving 16 bases between the germline ends. There are 15 residues in the CDR3. The CDR3 protein is CASSVVQSGAYEQYF. CDR3 nucleotide sequence: TGTGCCAGCAGCGTGGTGCAGTCGGGGGCCTACGAGCAGTACTTC.

The chain combines TRBV28 with TRBJ1-4; 7 bases match TRBD1. After removal of 3 bases from V and 2 bases from J, the junction contained 0 bases not matched to a gene. This CDR3 spans 14 amino acids. Germline assignment: CDR1 MDHEN and CDR2 SYDVKM. The CDR3 region is CASSLGQTNEKLFF. CDR3 DNA: TGTGCCAGCAGTTTGGGACAGACTAATGAAAAACTGTTTTTT.

This clone was counted a few times. The chain employs TRBV19 and TRBJ1-5; TRBD1 might be the D (5 bases). The CDR3 totals 13 residues. Germline-derived CDR1 and CDR2 are LNHDA and SQIVND (reference sequence). Trimming left V 6 bases short and J 5 bases short, with 11 bases between. The DNA for the CDR3 is TGTGCCAGTAGGATGACAGCCCATCAGCCCCAGCATTTT. This encodes CASRMTAHQPQHF. The full variable domain, completed using reference TRBV19 and TRBJ1-5, is DGGITQSPKYLFRKEGQNVTLSCEQNLNHDAMYWYRQDPGQGLRLIYYSQIVNDFQKGDIAEGYSVSREKKESFPLTVTSAQKNPTAFYLCASRMTAHQPQHFGDGTRLSIL.

The chain links TRBV5-5 to TRBJ1-5; D uncertain. Germline values: CDR1 SGHKS, CDR2 YYEKEE (reference sequence). The V end lost 0 bases, the J end lost 0 bases, and 4 bases lay between the germline ends. The CDR3 loop spans 14 amino acids. The chain's CDR3 is CASSLGASNQPQHF. CDR3 bases: TGTGCCAGCAGCTTGGGGGCTAGCAATCAGCCCCAGCATTTT. The whole variable domain, remainder taken from reference TRBV5-5 and TRBJ1-5, is DAGVTQSPTHLIKTRGQQVTLRCSPISGHKSVSWYQQVLGQGPQFIFQYYEKEERGRGNFPDRFSARQFPNYSSELNVNALLLGDSALYLCASSLGASNQPQHFGDGTRLSIL.